The 8 T cell receptor beta chains below all came from one sample that was sequenced in a study of blood T cells in healthy people across ages. Then a second PCR, running roughly 7 to 11 cycles, was carried out with a sample-barcoded 5' primer and a J-beta primer mix. MiXCR, applied by TCRdb to the 5' RACE reads, yields one record per CDR3 protein. The sample consists of about 1 million distinct CDR3 sequences, around 27% of them appearing once. This sample also belongs to another study, concerning T cells of mothers and their children.

The specimen sequenced was blood. The receptors here all came from a girl aged 2 to 10 in good health.

This clonotype was detected only a few times. Germline and junction disagree at one end, which may indicate a read error. The chain joins TRBV4-2 to TRBJ2-5; D may match TRBD1 or TRBD2 (5 bases each). Germline CDR1 and CDR2: LGHNA and YNFKEQ. The CDR3 has 11 residues. CDR3 sequence: CASSQGGTEFF. The CDR3 DNA reads as TGTGCCAGCAGCCAAGGGGGGACGGAGTTCTTC.

This clonotype was recorded a few times. The chain carries TRBV29-1 and TRBJ2-7; D is undetermined. The V gene lost 1 base and the J gene lost 1 base, with 5 bases spanning the gap. The germline V gene encodes CDR1 SQVTM and CDR2 ANQGSEA. CDR3 size: 12 residues. DNA for the CDR3: TGCAGCGTTGAAGCTGCTTCCTACGAGCAGTACTTC. Its translation is CSVEAASYEQYF.

This clonotype was seen a few times. This chain connects TRBV12-3 or TRBV12-4 to TRBJ2-5; D is ambiguous. CDR3 length equals 16 residues. Trimming removed 3 bases from V and 4 bases from J, with 18 bases in between. This CDR3 reads CASSFRPAELTETQYF. DNA of the CDR3: TGTGCCAGCAGTTTTAGACCGGCAGAGCTAACAGAGACCCAGTACTTC.

This clonotype was recorded a few times. At one end, the junction sequence differs from germline, possibly due to a read error. V and J are TRBV20-1 and TRBJ2-1; 10 positions agree with TRBD2. Germline CDR1 DFQATT, CDR2 SNEGSKA (reference sequence). This CDR3 comprises 14 residues. This chain's CDR3 is CSASPSGSYNEQFF. The CDR3 DNA reads as TGCAGTGCTAGCCCTAGCGGGAGCTACAACGAGCAGTTCTTC.

V usage is TRBV28 and J usage is TRBJ1-5; 8 nucleotides align to TRBD1. The CDR3 length is 16 residues. Germline V gene sequence: CDR1 MDHEN, CDR2 SYDVKM. J was trimmed by 3 bases and V by 3 bases; bases with no gene match: 7. In DNA, the CDR3 is TGTGCCAGCAGTTTCATACAGGGGGGGGACAATCAGCCCCAGCATTTT. Translation: CASSFIQGGDNQPQHF. The full variable domain, its missing parts supplied by reference TRBV28 and TRBJ1-5, is DVKVTQSSRYLVKRTGEKVFLECVQDMDHENMFWYRQDPGLGLRLIYFSYDVKMKEKGDIPEGYSVSREKKERFSLILESASTNQTSMYLCASSFIQGGDNQPQHFGDGTRLSIL.

A few counts support this clonotype. This chain links TRBV3-1 with TRBJ2-1; D call uncertain. The V end lost 0 bases, the J end lost 4 bases, and 7 bases lay between the germline ends. The CDR3 is 14 residues long. Germline CDR1 and CDR2: LGHDT and YNNKEL (reference sequence). The CDR3 DNA reads as TGTGCCAGCAGCCAAGAAATCAGTTACAATGAGCAGTTCTTC. The encoded protein is CASSQEISYNEQFF.

This clonotype appeared a few times. The rearrangement joins TRBV6-5 to TRBJ1-1; D is perhaps TRBD1 (6 bases). The CDR3 is made up of 16 amino acids. The V end lost 6 bases, the J end lost 1 base, and 18 bases lay between the germline ends. Germline-derived CDR1 and CDR2 are MNHEY and SVGAGI. For the CDR3, the DNA is TGTGCCAGCAGCCCGGGCGCGGGGGCCACGAACACTGAAGCTTTCTTT. Residues: CASSPGAGATNTEAFF.

The V call is TRBV9, the J call TRBJ2-5; possibly TRBD2 for D (5 bases). This CDR3 comprises 14 residues. V shed 3 bases and J shed 2 bases, with 11 bases lying between them. Looked up from germline, CDR1 is SGDLS and CDR2 is YYNGEE. This CDR3 is CASSARGLQETQYF. CDR3 sequence (DNA): TGTGCCAGCAGCGCCCGCGGGCTGCAAGAGACCCAGTACTTC.